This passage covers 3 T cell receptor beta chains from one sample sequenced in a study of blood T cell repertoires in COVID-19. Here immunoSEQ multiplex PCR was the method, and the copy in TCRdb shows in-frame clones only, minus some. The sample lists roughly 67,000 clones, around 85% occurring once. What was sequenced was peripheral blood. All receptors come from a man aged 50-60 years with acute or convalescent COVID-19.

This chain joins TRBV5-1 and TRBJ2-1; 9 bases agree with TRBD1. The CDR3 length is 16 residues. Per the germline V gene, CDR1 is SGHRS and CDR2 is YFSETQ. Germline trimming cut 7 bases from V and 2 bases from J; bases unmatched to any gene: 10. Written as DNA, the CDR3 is TGCGCCAGCGCCCCGGGACAGGGAGGGGCCTACAATGAGCAGTTCTTC. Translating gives CASAPGQGGAYNEQFF.

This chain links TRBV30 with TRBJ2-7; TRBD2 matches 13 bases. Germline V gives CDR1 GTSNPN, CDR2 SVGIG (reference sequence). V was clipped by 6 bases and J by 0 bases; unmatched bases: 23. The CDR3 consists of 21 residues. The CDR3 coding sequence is TGTGCCTGCCAAGATAAAACAAGGACTAGCGGGGGTACTACTTTCTCCTACGAGCAGTACTTC. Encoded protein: CACQDKTRTSGGTTFSYEQYF.

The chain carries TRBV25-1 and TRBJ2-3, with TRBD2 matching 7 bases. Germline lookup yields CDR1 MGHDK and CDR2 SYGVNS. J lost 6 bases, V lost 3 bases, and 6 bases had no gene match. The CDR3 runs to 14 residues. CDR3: CASSDRLARDTQYF. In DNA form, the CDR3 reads TGTGCCAGCAGTGACCGACTAGCAAGGGATACGCAGTATTTT.